The 30 T cell receptor beta chains presented below share a single source sample, sequenced in a study of blood T cell repertoires in COVID-19. Clones were read by immunoSEQ multiplex PCR, and TCRdb kept only the in-frame ones, dropping some. There are 60,000 to 75,000 clones in the sample; about 88% occur only once, and around 3.9% lies in the top ten. The material sequenced was peripheral blood. These receptors originate from a man in his 70s with active COVID-19.

This chain connects TRBV7-9 to TRBJ2-5, with D possibly TRBD2 on 6 matching bases. Germline V gives CDR1 SEHNR, CDR2 FQNEAQ (reference sequence). This CDR3 spans 14 amino acids. V dropped 5 bases and J dropped 4 bases, with 14 bases sitting between them. CDR3 residues: CASSLVMGGETQYF. DNA of the CDR3: TGTGCCAGCAGCCTCGTTATGGGGGGAGAGACCCAGTACTTC.

This chain uses TRBV5-3 with TRBJ2-1, with 8 bases identical to TRBD2. TRBV5-3 counts as an open reading frame of uncertain function. This CDR3 is 15 amino acids long. J lost 2 bases, V lost 2 bases, and 3 bases had no gene match. CDR3 coding DNA: TGTGCCAGAAGCTTAGGGCGGGAGGCCTACAATGAGCAGTTCTTC. It is translated as CARSLGREAYNEQFF.

V is TRBV11-2 and J is TRBJ2-7; D might be TRBD2 (6 bases). The V gene lost 3 bases and the J gene lost 2 bases, with 14 bases spanning the gap. The CDR3 is 15 amino acids. Germline V gene lookup returns CDR1 SGHAT and CDR2 FQNNGV. Here the CDR3 reads CASSLSSWGAYEQYF. In DNA, the CDR3 is TGTGCCAGCAGCTTGAGCAGCTGGGGGGCCTACGAGCAGTACTTC. The full variable domain, rest sourced from reference TRBV11-2 and TRBJ2-7, is EAGVAQSPRYKIIEKRQSVAFWCNPISGHATLYWYQQILGQGPKLLIQFQNNGVVDDSQLPKDRFSAERLKGVDSTLKIQPAKLEDSAVYLCASSLSSWGAYEQYFGPGTRLTVT.

The gene calls are TRBV6-2 or TRBV6-3 and TRBJ1-4, with 7 bases fitting TRBD1. Germline assignment: CDR1 MNHEY and CDR2 SVGEGT. V trimming: 6 bases; J trimming: 0 bases; junction bases outside the gene matches: 4. The CDR3 is 15 amino acids. CDR3 sequence reads: CASSDTGATNEKLFF. CDR3 nucleotide sequence: TGTGCCAGCAGCGATACAGGGGCAACTAATGAAAAACTGTTTTTT.

This clone has just a few counts. The chain links TRBV10-3 to TRBJ2-7; D possibly corresponds to TRBD1 (6 bases). V lost 1 base and J lost 5, with 15 bases in between. Germline-derived CDR1 and CDR2 are ENHRY and SYGVKD. The CDR3 consists of 15 residues. Here the CDR3 DNA reads TGTGCCATCAGTGAGTTCGGCGGTAAGGGGGACGAGCAGTACTTC. Translation gives CAISEFGGKGDEQYF.

J is TRBJ2-1 and V is TRBV7-9; 9 bases align to TRBD2. The CDR3 has 17 amino acids. Germline-derived CDR1 and CDR2 are SEHNR and FQNEAQ (reference sequence). The trim removed 5 bases at V and 9 bases at J, leaving 17 bases unmatched. This chain's CDR3 is CASSPPTAREGRGEQFF. CDR3 nucleotides: TGTGCCAGCAGCCCCCCGACCGCGCGGGAGGGCCGGGGTGAGCAGTTCTTC.

CDR3 bases: TGTGCCAGCGAAAGGTGGGGCCCAGGGGATGAGCAGTTCTTC. It translates to CASERWGPGDEQFF. J is TRBJ2-1 and V is TRBV14; the D gene is possibly TRBD1 (6 bases). V gave up 8 bases and J gave up 8 bases, with 19 bases separating them. Germline-derived CDR1 and CDR2 are SGHDN and FVKESK. The CDR3 extends over 14 amino acids.

This sequence joins TRBV6-1 and TRBJ1-2; 7 nucleotides align to TRBD1. The germline CDR1 and CDR2 sequences are MNHNS and SASEGT. The CDR3 is 15 amino acids. J gave up 4 bases and V 2 bases, and 7 bases lay outside the gene matches. The CDR3 is CASSETTGTPYGYTF. Written as DNA, the CDR3 is TGTGCCAGCAGTGAAACGACAGGGACCCCCTATGGCTACACCTTC.

CDR3 residues: CASSPGQPGTDTQYF. The CDR3, as DNA: TGTGCCAGCAGTCCCGGACAGCCGGGGACAGATACGCAGTATTTT. V usage is TRBV27 and J usage is TRBJ2-3, with a possible D match to TRBD1 (6 bases). The V end lost 5 bases, the J end lost 3 bases, and 15 bases lay between the germline ends. CDR3 length: 15 amino acids. Looked up from germline, CDR1 is MNHEY and CDR2 is SMNVEV (reference sequence).

CDR3 nucleotide sequence: TGTGCCACCAGGGCCCCAGGACAAGAGACCCAGTACTTC. Encoded protein: CATRAPGQETQYF. The genes are TRBV24-1 and TRBJ2-5; D gene ambiguous. From germline, CDR1 is KGHDR and CDR2 SFDVKD. Trimming took 7 bases from V and 2 from J, leaving 10 bases between them. This CDR3 has 13 amino acids.

The chain recombines TRBV24-1 with TRBJ2-7, with TRBD2 matching 8 bases. The CDR3 spans 15 residues. Germline V gene lookup returns CDR1 KGHDR and CDR2 SFDVKD. The V segment lost 4 bases and the J segment 2 bases; nucleotides outside the gene matches: 6. As DNA, the CDR3 is TGTGCCACCAGTGACCCCACTAGCGGAGCCTACGAGCAGTACTTC. Translating gives CATSDPTSGAYEQYF.

The chain employs TRBV27 and TRBJ1-1, with a weak D call TRBD1 (5 bases). The germline gives CDR1 MNHEY, CDR2 SMNVEV (reference sequence). This CDR3 is 18 amino acids long. The V gene lost 5 bases and the J gene lost 6 bases, with 28 bases spanning the gap. CDR3 DNA sequence: TGTGCCAGCAGTCCGACCCCGGGCCCCCACTGGGGCATTGCTGAAGCTTTCTTT. It codes for CASSPTPGPHWGIAEAFF.

This chain joins TRBV18 and TRBJ1-1; no clear D gene. Per germline, CDR1 KGHSH and CDR2 LQKENI. CDR3 size: 14 residues. The V end lost 3 bases, the J end lost 3 bases, and 11 bases lay between the germline ends. The CDR3 here is CASSPRVGDTEAFF. The CDR3 DNA is TGTGCCAGCTCACCGAGGGTGGGTGACACTGAAGCTTTCTTT.

V is TRBV5-1 and J is TRBJ2-3, with D possibly being TRBD2 (7 bases). The CDR3 consists of 14 residues. The V end was cut by 4 bases, the J end by 4 bases, with 13 bases between. Per germline, CDR1 SGHRS and CDR2 YFSETQ. The CDR3 nucleotides read TGCGCCAGCAGCCCCGAGGGGGGGCCAGATACGCAGTATTTT. Protein product: CASSPEGGPDTQYF. The full variable domain, in which reference TRBV5-1 and TRBJ2-3 provide the parts outside the CDR3, is KAGVTQTPRYLIKTRGQQVTLSCSPISGHRSVSWYQQTPGQGLQFLFEYFSETQRNKGNFPGRFSGRQFSNSRSEMNVSTLELGDSALYLCASSPEGGPDTQYFGPGTRLTVL.

The V call is TRBV3-1 (or the pseudogene TRBV3-2), the J call TRBJ2-7; either TRBD1 or TRBD2 may supply D (7 bases each). V lost 7 bases to trimming and J lost 3 bases, with 16 bases between them. The CDR3 sequence is 14 residues long. CDR1 is LGHDT, CDR2 YNNKEL, per germline (reference sequence). CDR3 residues: CASTQGGALYEQYF. The CDR3 DNA reads as TGTGCCAGCACCCAGGGGGGGGCCCTCTACGAGCAGTACTTC.

A single count supports this clone. CDR3 region: CASTEVGRGTDTQYF. In DNA form, the CDR3 reads TGCGCCAGCACCGAGGTGGGGAGGGGTACAGATACGCAGTATTTT. This chain connects TRBV10-2 to TRBJ2-3; 7 bases map to TRBD2. CDR1 and CDR2 (germline): WSHSY, SAAADI. The ends lost 7 bases at V and 3 bases at J; junction bases unmatched: 10. The CDR3 length is 15 residues.

This chain uses TRBV29-1 with TRBJ2-1; D unclear. Germline-derived CDR1 and CDR2 are SQVTM and ANQGSEA. The CDR3 has 16 amino acids. Trimming stripped 3 bases from V and 3 bases from J, with 18 bases between. CDR3 sequence: CSVEGSVEASYNEQFF. CDR3 DNA sequence: TGCAGCGTTGAGGGTTCGGTAGAGGCCAGCTACAATGAGCAGTTCTTC.

CDR3: CASTPTPGMPQHF. The CDR3 region has the DNA TGTGCCAGCACCCCGACCCCGGGGATGCCCCAGCATTTT. This rearrangement joins TRBV7-8 to TRBJ1-5; no firm D call. This CDR3 has 13 residues. Germline V gives CDR1 SGHVS, CDR2 FQNEAQ. V was cut by 7 bases and J by 9 bases, with 16 bases left in between.

The chain combines TRBV11-3 with TRBJ2-7; D perhaps matches TRBD1 (7 bases). The CDR3 has 15 residues. Germline V gives CDR1 SGHNT, CDR2 YENEEA. V dropped 3 bases and J dropped 5 bases, with 17 bases sitting between them. Here the CDR3 reads CASSFGGQGGDEQYF. DNA of the CDR3: TGTGCCAGCAGCTTCGGAGGGCAGGGGGGCGACGAGCAGTACTTC. Complete variable domain (other parts from reference TRBV11-3 and TRBJ2-7): EAGVVQSPRYKIIEKKQPVAFWCNPISGHNTLYWYLQNLGQGPELLIRYENEEAVDDSQLPKDRFSAERLKGVDSTLKIQPAELGDSAVYLCASSFGGQGGDEQYFGPGTRLTVT.

The chain has TRBV2 and TRBJ1-1, with D possibly TRBD1 on 6 matching bases. This CDR3 contains 14 residues. Germline CDR1 and CDR2: SNHLY and FYNNEI. The V and J ends lost 5 bases and 4 bases respectively, with 14 bases between them. The CDR3 region is CASSTQGAGTEAFF. The CDR3 DNA reads TGTGCCAGCAGTACACAGGGTGCGGGCACTGAAGCTTTCTTT.

This clone has just one count. V gene TRBV9 combines with J gene TRBJ2-5; 7 bases are shared with TRBD2. The germline V gene encodes CDR1 SGDLS and CDR2 YYNGEE. This CDR3 spans 15 amino acids. V shed 6 bases and J 7 bases; nucleotides not matched to a gene: 15. The CDR3 loop reads CASTPRGDYGRTQYF. The DNA of the CDR3 is TGTGCCAGCACCCCCCGTGGGGACTACGGGCGGACCCAGTACTTC.

V is TRBV18 and J is TRBJ2-2; weak D call: TRBD2 (6 bases). CDR3 length: 16 residues. The germline gives CDR1 KGHSH, CDR2 LQKENI. V gave up 8 bases and J gave up 4 bases, with 20 bases separating them. This CDR3 is CASPPPAGSGTGELFF. CDR3 in DNA: TGTGCCAGCCCGCCCCCCGCGGGGAGTGGCACCGGGGAGCTGTTTTTT.

The genes are TRBV5-4 and TRBJ2-7; 8 nucleotides align to TRBD2. The CDR3 totals 17 residues. The trim removed 2 bases at V and 2 bases at J, leaving 12 bases unmatched. Germline CDR1 reads SGHNT; CDR2 reads YYREEE (reference sequence). This chain's CDR3 is CASSFGAGGGRAYEQYF. CDR3 nucleotide sequence: TGTGCCAGCAGCTTTGGCGCCGGGGGGGGCAGGGCCTACGAGCAGTACTTC.

This clone is a singleton in its sample. A read error may account for a junction end that differs from germline. J is TRBJ1-4 and V is TRBV4-2; TRBD1 aligns across 8 bases. The germline V gene encodes CDR1 LGHNA and CDR2 YNFKEQ. The CDR3 runs 13 residues. The CDR3 sequence: CASTQQGGEKLFF. DNA of the CDR3: TGTGCCAGCACCCAACAGGGGGGTGAAAAACTGTTTTTT.

The genes are TRBV7-6 and TRBJ1-5; D is ambiguous. Trimming pared 0 bases from V and 2 bases from J, leaving 8 bases between. The CDR3 consists of 15 residues. Per germline, CDR1 SGHVS and CDR2 FNYEAQ. The CDR3 DNA is TGTGCCAGCAGCTTAGCGGCAGGCCGCAATCAGCCCCAGCATTTT. This sequence encodes CASSLAAGRNQPQHF. Full variable domain (rest looked up from reference TRBV7-6 and TRBJ1-5): GAGVSQSPRYKVTKRGQDVALRCDPISGHVSLYWYRQALGQGPEFLTYFNYEAQQDKSGLPNDRFSAERPEGSISTLTIQRTEQRDSAMYRCASSLAAGRNQPQHFGDGTRLSIL.

The genes are TRBV14 and TRBJ2-5; D not resolved. Germline-derived CDR1 and CDR2 are SGHDN and FVKESK. Trimming cost V 1 base and J 1 base, with 19 bases left between them. This CDR3 is 18 amino acids long. The DNA for the CDR3 is TGTGCCAGCAGCCAAGGGCTATATGGGCGAGCCACCCAAGAGACCCAGTACTTC. Its protein is CASSQGLYGRATQETQYF.

The V call is TRBV12-5, the J call TRBJ2-5; D might be TRBD2 (5 bases). The CDR3 contains 15 residues. Germline CDR1 reads LGHNT; CDR2 reads FRNRAP. With 2 bases removed from V and 4 bases from J, the gap between germline ends came to 14 bases. The CDR3 loop reads CASGLLTSPRETQYF. For the CDR3, the DNA is TGTGCTAGTGGTTTGCTAACTAGTCCCCGAGAGACCCAGTACTTC.

The rearrangement links TRBV2 to TRBJ2-5; 8 positions agree with TRBD1. Germline V CDR1 and CDR2: SNHLY, FYNNEI. CDR3 length equals 12 residues. V lost 6 bases and J lost 6; bases outside the gene matches: 3. DNA for the CDR3: TGTGCCAGCAGCGACAGGGGTCAGACCCAGTACTTC. Protein sequence: CASSDRGQTQYF.

V usage is TRBV5-4 and J usage is TRBJ1-2, with 7 bases fitting TRBD1. The CDR3 spans 13 residues. Germline V lookup: CDR1 SGHNT, CDR2 YYREEE (reference sequence). After removal of 3 bases from V and 7 bases from J, the junction contained 6 bases not matched to a gene. In DNA, the CDR3 is TGTGCCAGCAGCTCGACAGGGCGTGGTGGCTACACCTTC. Translation: CASSSTGRGGYTF.

This chain connects TRBV5-1 to TRBJ1-3; D gene ambiguous. V lost 0 bases, J lost 0 bases, and 10 bases lay in between. The CDR3 totals 16 residues. Per germline, CDR1 SGHRS and CDR2 YFSETQ. The CDR3 DNA reads TGCGCCAGCAGCTTGGCCTGGGCAGGCTCTGGAAACACCATATATTTT. Translating gives CASSLAWAGSGNTIYF.